Below are 12 T cell receptor beta chains sequenced from a single sample in a study of long-term antiretroviral therapy in people with HIV. The libraries were made with immunoSEQ v3.0 at survey level. This table comes from immunoSEQ multiplex PCR, and its TCRdb copy is limited to in-frame clones, with some not included. Among tens of thousands of clones listed, 94% were seen once. This specimen was unsorted PBMCs, taken 4.1 years after starting antiretroviral therapy. These receptors all stem from a woman aged 45-65 years with HIV.

This clone has just one count. Other DNA sequences in the sample encode the same CDR3. The chain recombines TRBV9 with TRBJ2-1; 7 bases match TRBD2. This CDR3 is built from 15 residues. V shed 0 bases and J 0 bases; nucleotides not matched to a gene: 0. From germline, CDR1 is SGDLS and CDR2 YYNGEE. The CDR3 loop is CASSVGGGSYNEQFF. The CDR3 DNA reads as TGTGCCAGCAGCGTAGGCGGGGGCTCCTACAATGAGCAGTTCTTC.

This chain links TRBV7-9 with TRBJ2-1; 9 positions agree with TRBD1. The CDR3 has 15 residues. Trimming at V came to 1 base and at J to 3 bases, leaving 1 base not matched to a gene. Germline assignment: CDR1 SEHNR and CDR2 FQNEAQ (reference sequence). The CDR3 coding sequence is TGTGCCAGCAGCTTAGGGACAGGGGACTACAATGAGCAGTTCTTC. Its protein product is CASSLGTGDYNEQFF.

The V gene is TRBV30, the J gene TRBJ1-2; D uncertain. Germline CDR1 and CDR2: GTSNPN and SVGIG (reference sequence). The CDR3 runs to 15 residues. The V end was cut by 0 bases, the J end by 2 bases, with 13 bases between. This chain's CDR3 is CAWSVNRDSNYGYTF. For the CDR3, the DNA is TGTGCCTGGAGTGTAAACCGCGACTCGAACTATGGCTACACCTTC.

The genes are TRBV19 and TRBJ1-5; D might be TRBD1 (5 bases). V gave up 2 bases and J gave up 1 base, with 12 bases separating them. The CDR3 sequence is 16 residues long. In germline, CDR1 is LNHDA, CDR2 SQIVND (reference sequence). CDR3 sequence (DNA): TGTGCCAGTAGTATATGGGGGGTGGGGAGCAATCAGCCCCAGCATTTT. The encoded protein is CASSIWGVGSNQPQHF.

The gene calls are TRBV4-3 and TRBJ1-5; D is unclear. The germline V and J ends were trimmed by 0 bases and 4 bases, with 10 bases remaining between them. Germline values: CDR1 LGHNA, CDR2 YSLEER. The CDR3 loop spans 15 amino acids. CDR3 region: CASSQDTRSNQPQHF. The DNA for the CDR3 is TGCGCCAGCAGCCAAGACACCAGGTCTAATCAGCCCCAGCATTTT.

This clone was detected once. The chain couples TRBV27 to TRBJ1-5; the D is unclear. The germline CDR1 and CDR2 sequences are MNHEY and SMNVEV (reference sequence). The V end lost 5 bases, the J end lost 2 bases, and 10 bases lay between the germline ends. The CDR3 spans 14 residues. CDR3 residues: CASSPRFGNQPQHF. The CDR3 DNA follows: TGTGCCAGCAGTCCCCGGTTTGGCAATCAGCCCCAGCATTTT.

The chain combines TRBV6-1 with TRBJ2-7, with no clear D. With 3 bases removed from V and 2 bases from J, the gap between germline ends came to 11 bases. CDR3 length equals 14 residues. CDR1 is MNHNS, CDR2 SASEGT, per germline. The CDR3 is CASSDYPPPYEQYF. The CDR3 bases are TGTGCCAGCAGTGATTACCCGCCGCCCTACGAGCAGTACTTC.

CDR3 residues: CASSSLRNEQFF. The CDR3 DNA reads TGTGCCAGCAGTAGCCTCAGGAATGAGCAGTTCTTC. The gene calls are TRBV6-5 and TRBJ2-1; D gene unclear. This CDR3 spans 12 amino acids. In germline, CDR1 is MNHEY, CDR2 SVGAGI. The V end lost 5 bases, the J end lost 7 bases, and 9 bases lay between the germline ends.

The chain employs TRBV19 and TRBJ2-7, with 11 bases identical to TRBD2. Germline CDR1 LNHDA, CDR2 SQIVND (reference sequence). V was clipped by 6 bases and J by 3 bases; unmatched bases: 7. The length of the CDR3 is 15 residues. The CDR3, as DNA: TGTGCCAGTAGATCTTCCGGGACTAGCGGCTACGAGCAGTACTTC. Residues: CASRSSGTSGYEQYF.

V gene TRBV7-8 combines with J gene TRBJ2-3; TRBD1 matches 8 bases. The CDR3 has 14 amino acids. After removal of 7 bases from V and 5 bases from J, the junction contained 8 bases not matched to a gene. Germline values: CDR1 SGHVS, CDR2 FQNEAQ. The CDR3 region has the DNA TGTGCCAGCAAGAAGGACAGGGAGAAAGATACGCAGTATTTT. It is translated as CASKKDREKDTQYF. Based on the CDR3 plus reference TRBV7-8 and TRBJ2-3, the full variable domain is GAGVSQSPRYKVAKRGQDVALRCDPISGHVSLFWYQQALGQGPEFLTYFQNEAQLDKSGLPSDRFFAERPEGSVSTLKIQRTQQEDSAVYLCASKKDREKDTQYFGPGTRLTVL.

V gene TRBV9 combines with J gene TRBJ2-4, with a weak D call TRBD1 (5 bases). The CDR3 runs 14 residues. Deletions cut 0 bases from V and 2 bases from J, with 6 bases between. Germline V gene data show CDR1 as SGDLS and CDR2 as YYNGEE. This CDR3 reads CASSVEGTKNIQYF. CDR3 nucleotide sequence: TGTGCCAGCAGCGTAGAGGGGACCAAAAACATTCAGTACTTC.

This chain joins TRBV15 and TRBJ1-2; no clear D gene. CDR3 length: 12 residues. V was pared by 0 bases and J by 8 bases, with 7 bases between. Germline lookup yields CDR1 LNHNV and CDR2 YYDKDF (reference sequence). The CDR3 bases are TGTGCCACCAGCAGAGATCATTTGGGCTACACCTTC. It yields the protein CATSRDHLGYTF. The full variable domain, with the rest looked up from reference TRBV15 and TRBJ1-2, is DAMVIQNPRYQVTQFGKPVTLSCSQTLNHNVMYWYQQKSSQAPKLLFHYYDKDFNNEADTPDNFQSRRPNTSFCFLDIRSPGLGDTAMYLCATSRDHLGYTFGSGTRLTVV.